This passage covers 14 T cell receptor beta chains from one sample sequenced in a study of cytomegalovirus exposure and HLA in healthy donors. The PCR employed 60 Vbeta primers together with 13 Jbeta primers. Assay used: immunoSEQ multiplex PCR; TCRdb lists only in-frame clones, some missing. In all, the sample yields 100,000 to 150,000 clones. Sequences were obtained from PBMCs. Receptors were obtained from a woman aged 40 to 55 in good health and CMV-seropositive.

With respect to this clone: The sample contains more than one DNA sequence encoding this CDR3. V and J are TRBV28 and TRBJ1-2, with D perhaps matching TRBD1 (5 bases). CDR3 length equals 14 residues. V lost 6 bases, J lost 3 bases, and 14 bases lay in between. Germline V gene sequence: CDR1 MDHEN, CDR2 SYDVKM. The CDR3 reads CASSPTEPYYGYTF. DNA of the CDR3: TGTGCCAGCAGCCCGACAGAGCCCTACTATGGCTACACCTTC.

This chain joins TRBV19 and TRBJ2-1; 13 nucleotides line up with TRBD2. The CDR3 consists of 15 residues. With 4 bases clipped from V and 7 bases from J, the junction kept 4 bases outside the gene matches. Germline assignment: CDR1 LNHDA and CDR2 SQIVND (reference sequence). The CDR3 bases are TGTGCCAGTAGTAAAACTAGCGGGAGGGTGAATGAGCAGTTCTTC. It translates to CASSKTSGRVNEQFF.

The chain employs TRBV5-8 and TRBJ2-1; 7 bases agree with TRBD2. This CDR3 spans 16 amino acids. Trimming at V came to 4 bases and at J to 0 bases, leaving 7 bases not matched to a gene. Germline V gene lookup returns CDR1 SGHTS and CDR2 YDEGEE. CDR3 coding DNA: TGTGCCAGCAGCCCCGGGACTACCCTCTCCTACAATGAGCAGTTCTTC. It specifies CASSPGTTLSYNEQFF.

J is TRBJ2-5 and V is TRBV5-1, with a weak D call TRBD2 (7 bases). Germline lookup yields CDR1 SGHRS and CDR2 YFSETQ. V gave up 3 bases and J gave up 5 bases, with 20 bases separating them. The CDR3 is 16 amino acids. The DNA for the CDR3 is TGCGCCAGCAGCTCTAGGGGGGGACCCTTGAGGGAGACCCAGTACTTC. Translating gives CASSSRGGPLRETQYF.

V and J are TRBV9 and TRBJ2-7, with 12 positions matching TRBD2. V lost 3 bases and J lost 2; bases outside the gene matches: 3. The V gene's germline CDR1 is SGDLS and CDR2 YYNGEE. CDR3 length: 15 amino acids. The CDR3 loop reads CASSAGTSGPYEQYF. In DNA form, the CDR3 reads TGTGCCAGCAGCGCTGGGACTAGCGGGCCCTACGAGCAGTACTTC.

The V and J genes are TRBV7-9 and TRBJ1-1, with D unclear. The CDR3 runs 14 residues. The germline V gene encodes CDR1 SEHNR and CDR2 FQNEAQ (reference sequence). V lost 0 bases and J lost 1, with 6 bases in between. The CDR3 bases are TGTGCCAGCAGCTTAGCGCGCGGGAACACTGAAGCTTTCTTT. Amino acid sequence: CASSLARGNTEAFF.

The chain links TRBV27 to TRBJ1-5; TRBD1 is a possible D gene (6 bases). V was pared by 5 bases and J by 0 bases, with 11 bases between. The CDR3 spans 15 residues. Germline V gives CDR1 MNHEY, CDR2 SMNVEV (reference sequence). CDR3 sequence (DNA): TGTGCCAGCAGTCCGCAGGGGCATAGCAATCAGCCCCAGCATTTT. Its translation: CASSPQGHSNQPQHF.

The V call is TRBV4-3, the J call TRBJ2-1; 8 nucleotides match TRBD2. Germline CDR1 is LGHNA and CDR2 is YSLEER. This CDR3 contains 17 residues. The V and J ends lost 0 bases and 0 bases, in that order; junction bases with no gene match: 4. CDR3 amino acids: CASSQDLSGSSYNEQFF. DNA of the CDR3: TGCGCCAGCAGCCAAGACCTCAGCGGGAGCTCCTACAATGAGCAGTTCTTC.

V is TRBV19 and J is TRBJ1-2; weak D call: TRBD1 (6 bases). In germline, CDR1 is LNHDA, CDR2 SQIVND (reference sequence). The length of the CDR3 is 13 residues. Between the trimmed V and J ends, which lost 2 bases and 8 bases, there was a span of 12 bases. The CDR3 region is CASSITKGQGYTF. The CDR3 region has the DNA TGTGCCAGTAGTATAACTAAGGGACAAGGCTACACCTTC.

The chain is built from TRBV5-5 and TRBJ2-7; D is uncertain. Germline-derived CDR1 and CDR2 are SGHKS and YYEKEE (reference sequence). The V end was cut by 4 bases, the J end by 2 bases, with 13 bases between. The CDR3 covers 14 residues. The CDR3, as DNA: TGTGCCAGCAGCCTTGAGATCCCACCCTACGAGCAGTACTTC. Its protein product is CASSLEIPPYEQYF.

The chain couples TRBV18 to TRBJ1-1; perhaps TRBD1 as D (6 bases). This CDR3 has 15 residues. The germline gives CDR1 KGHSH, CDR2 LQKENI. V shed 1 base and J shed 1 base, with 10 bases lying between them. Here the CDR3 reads CASSPRGGGNTEAFF. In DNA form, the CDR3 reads TGTGCCAGCTCACCACGGGGGGGCGGGAACACTGAAGCTTTCTTT. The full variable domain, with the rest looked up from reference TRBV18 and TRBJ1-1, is NAGVMQNPRHLVRRRGQEARLRCSPMKGHSHVYWYRQLPEEGLKFMVYLQKENIIDESGMPKERFSAEFPKEGPSILRIQQVVRGDSAAYFCASSPRGGGNTEAFFGQGTRLTVV.

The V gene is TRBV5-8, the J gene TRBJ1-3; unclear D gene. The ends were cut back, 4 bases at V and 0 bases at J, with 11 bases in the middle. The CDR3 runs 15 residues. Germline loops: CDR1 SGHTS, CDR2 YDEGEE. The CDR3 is CASSLRLSSGNTIYF. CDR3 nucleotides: TGTGCCAGCAGCCTAAGACTGAGCTCTGGAAACACCATATATTTT.

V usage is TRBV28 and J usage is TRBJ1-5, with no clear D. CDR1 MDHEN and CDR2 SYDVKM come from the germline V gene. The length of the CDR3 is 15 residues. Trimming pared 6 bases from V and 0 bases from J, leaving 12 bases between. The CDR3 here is CASRKTGNSNQPQHF. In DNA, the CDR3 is TGTGCCAGCAGGAAAACGGGGAATAGCAATCAGCCCCAGCATTTT.

CDR3 sequence: CASSLAGQIYEQYF. In DNA form, the CDR3 reads TGTGCCAGCAGCTTAGCGGGACAGATCTACGAGCAGTACTTC. The V gene is TRBV7-9, the J gene TRBJ2-7; 7 bases map to TRBD1. CDR1 is SEHNR and CDR2 is FQNEAQ in the germline V gene (reference sequence). J was trimmed by 3 bases and V by 0 bases; bases with no gene match: 2. The CDR3 is 14 residues long.